This T cell receptor (beta chain) is from a study of spatial heterogeneity in lung cancer. This clonotype was seen many times. TCRdb processed the 5' RACE reads anew with MiXCR; each CDR3 protein has one entry. Seen here are 40,000 to 50,000 distinct CDR3 sequences, roughly 13% observed once, and the top ten hold around three fifths. The time point: sample taken at primary tumor resection. No cell sorting; template was whole RNA from tumor, lung tissue or PBMC. This clonotype originated in a male donor with early-stage non-small cell lung cancer. The sequences come from PBMCs, collected at surgery.

CDR3 DNA: TGTGCCAGCAGCGTAGGACAGGGAGGTGGCTACACCTTC. Protein: CASSVGQGGGYTF. The chain uses TRBV9 and TRBJ1-2, with TRBD1 identical over 7 bases. Germline V gene lookup returns CDR1 SGDLS and CDR2 YYNGEE. V was clipped by 0 bases and J by 7 bases; unmatched bases: 3. This CDR3 region has 13 residues. Looking up the rest from reference TRBV9 and TRBJ1-2 gives the full variable domain: DSGVTQTPKHLITATGQRVTLRCSPRSGDLSVYWYQQSLDQGLQFLIQYYNGEERAKGNILERFSAQQFPDLHSELNLSSLELGDSALYFCASSVGQGGGYTFGSGTRLTVV.